A single sample is the source of the 21 T cell receptor beta chains below, sequenced in a study of blood T cell repertoires in COVID-19. The repertoire was sequenced with immunoSEQ multiplex PCR; TCRdb's copy has only in-frame clones and lacks some. The sample has 200,000 to 250,000 clones; about four fifths are singletons. Sequencing was performed on peripheral blood. The receptors were gathered from an elderly woman with COVID-19, enrolled during active disease.

The gene calls are TRBV28 and TRBJ2-4; a possible D gene is TRBD1 (5 bases). Between the trimmed V and J ends, which lost 5 bases and 6 bases, there was a span of 20 bases. The CDR3 spans 16 residues. Germline loops: CDR1 MDHEN, CDR2 SYDVKM. The CDR3 region has the DNA TGTGCCAGCAGTACCAAGGGGTTCCCCACGTTAAACATTCAGTACTTC. It encodes CASSTKGFPTLNIQYF.

The genes are TRBV6-5 and TRBJ1-2, with 8 bases lining up with TRBD1. This CDR3 is built from 13 residues. CDR1 is MNHEY, CDR2 SVGAGI, per germline. V lost 6 bases to trimming and J lost 4 bases; unmatched junction nucleotides: 4. The CDR3 region has the DNA TGTGCCAGCAGACCTACAGGGGGCTATGGCTACACCTTC. Translated: CASRPTGGYGYTF.

In this sample, this clone turned up a few times. For the CDR3, the DNA is TGTGCCAGCAGAGGACTAGCGGGAGGGCCGGGCGGGGAGCTGTTTTTT. Amino acid sequence: CASRGLAGGPGGELFF. This rearrangement joins TRBV6-4 to TRBJ2-2, with 15 bases that match TRBD2. The CDR3 loop spans 16 amino acids. Germline CDR1 MRHNA, CDR2 SNTAGT. The ends lost 6 bases at V and 7 bases at J; junction bases unmatched: 6.

The chain employs TRBV5-1 and TRBJ2-7, with 11 bases matching TRBD1. With V trimmed by 1 base and J by 7 bases, 7 bases remained unmatched. This CDR3 is built from 15 residues. From germline, CDR1 is SGHRS and CDR2 YFSETQ. This chain's CDR3 is CASSLLGDRGGEQYF. The CDR3 coding sequence is TGCGCCAGCAGCTTGTTAGGGGACAGGGGGGGAGAGCAGTACTTC. Full variable domain (missing parts from reference TRBV5-1 and TRBJ2-7): KAGVTQTPRYLIKTRGQQVTLSCSPISGHRSVSWYQQTPGQGLQFLFEYFSETQRNKGNFPGRFSGRQFSNSRSEMNVSTLELGDSALYLCASSLLGDRGGEQYFGPGTRLTVT.

The rearrangement uses TRBV6-5 and TRBJ1-6; 8 positions match TRBD1. The CDR3 runs 16 residues. Germline V lookup: CDR1 MNHEY, CDR2 SVGAGI. V lost 2 bases to trimming and J lost 10 bases; unmatched junction nucleotides: 10. CDR3 DNA sequence: TGTGCCAGCAGTTACGGTACGACAGGGGTTCCCTCACCCCTCCACTTT. Its protein product is CASSYGTTGVPSPLHF.

The chain is built from TRBV9 and TRBJ2-7; D gene uncertain. The CDR3 is 13 amino acids. The germline V gene encodes CDR1 SGDLS and CDR2 YYNGEE. V was shortened by 4 bases and J by 5 bases, with 13 bases between the two germline ends. The CDR3 bases are TGTGCCAGCAGCCCACTCCCCCGGGACGAGCAGTACTTC. Its protein product is CASSPLPRDEQYF.

This clone was recorded once. The rearrangement uses TRBV18 and TRBJ2-3; 7 nucleotides agree with TRBD1. Germline CDR1 and CDR2: KGHSH and LQKENI. CDR3 length: 12 amino acids. The ends lost 6 bases at V and 6 bases at J; junction bases unmatched: 3. The CDR3 loop is CASSQDRDTQYF. CDR3 DNA: TGTGCCAGCTCCCAGGACAGGGATACGCAGTATTTT.

The V gene is TRBV2, the J gene TRBJ2-3; TRBD2 aligns across 9 bases. The CDR3 spans 16 residues. Germline CDR1 SNHLY, CDR2 FYNNEI. V shed 3 bases, J shed 2 bases, and the junction held 6 bases outside the gene matches. The DNA for the CDR3 is TGTGCCAGCAGTGATACTCGACTAGCGGTCACAGATACGCAGTATTTT. Residues: CASSDTRLAVTDTQYF.

The rearrangement joins TRBV5-1 to TRBJ1-3; a weak D match, TRBD1 (5 bases). V was shortened by 0 bases and J by 0 bases, with 22 bases between the two germline ends. Germline lookup yields CDR1 SGHRS and CDR2 YFSETQ. The CDR3 totals 20 residues. CDR3 in amino acids: CASSLGGARSGSFSGNTIYF. DNA for the CDR3: TGCGCCAGCAGCTTGGGTGGGGCCAGATCCGGATCCTTCTCTGGAAACACCATATATTTT.

J is TRBJ2-1 and V is TRBV20-1; D gene ambiguous. V was clipped by 3 bases and J by 9 bases, with 9 bases between them. CDR1 and CDR2 (germline): DFQATT, SNEGSKA (reference sequence). The CDR3 sequence is 11 residues long. The CDR3 loop is CSASSRGEQFF. CDR3 DNA sequence: TGCAGTGCTAGTTCCAGAGGTGAGCAGTTCTTC.

The rearrangement links TRBV2 to TRBJ1-5; D possibly corresponds to TRBD1 (6 bases). This CDR3 is 12 amino acids long. Germline values: CDR1 SNHLY, CDR2 FYNNEI. The V end was cut by 7 bases, the J end by 3 bases, with 7 bases between. The CDR3 loop is CASNRANQPQHF. The CDR3 DNA follows: TGTGCCAGCAACAGGGCCAATCAGCCCCAGCATTTT.

This clone was counted a few times. The chain is built from TRBV20-1 and TRBJ2-1, with no clear D. Germline CDR1 is DFQATT and CDR2 is SNEGSKA (reference sequence). V dropped 3 bases and J dropped 1 base, with 7 bases sitting between them. The CDR3 spans 13 residues. CDR3 bases: TGCAGTGCTAGTCCCCGGTCCTACAATGAGCAGTTCTTC. Translated: CSASPRSYNEQFF.

This chain links TRBV18 with TRBJ1-1, with 7 nucleotides matching TRBD1. The CDR3 contains 14 residues. From germline, CDR1 is KGHSH and CDR2 LQKENI. V lost 6 bases and J lost 1; bases outside the gene matches: 5. The chain's CDR3 is CASSPTGANTEAFF. The CDR3 DNA reads as TGTGCCAGCTCTCCCACAGGGGCGAACACTGAAGCTTTCTTT. The variable domain in full, with the rest retrieved from reference TRBV18 and TRBJ1-1, is NAGVMQNPRHLVRRRGQEARLRCSPMKGHSHVYWYRQLPEEGLKFMVYLQKENIIDESGMPKERFSAEFPKEGPSILRIQQVVRGDSAAYFCASSPTGANTEAFFGQGTRLTVV.

The chain employs TRBV12-3 or TRBV12-4 and TRBJ2-7; 7 nucleotides match TRBD1. This CDR3 spans 13 amino acids. After removal of 6 bases from V and 7 bases from J, the junction contained 9 bases not matched to a gene. The CDR3 DNA reads as TGTGCCAGCAGCCTGGACAGGTTTCAGGAGCAGTACTTC. Protein: CASSLDRFQEQYF.

This rearrangement joins TRBV18 to TRBJ2-3; 11 positions agree with TRBD1. J was trimmed by 3 bases and V by 6 bases; bases with no gene match: 11. CDR3 length: 17 residues. CDR1 and CDR2 (germline): KGHSH, LQKENI. DNA for the CDR3: TGTGCCAGCTCGCAACTATCGGGACAGGGGGTGACAGATACGCAGTATTTT. This codes for CASSQLSGQGVTDTQYF.

This clone was counted a single time. This chain uses TRBV3-1 (or the pseudogene TRBV3-2) with TRBJ2-3, with D hard to call. The V gene lost 4 bases and the J gene lost 6 bases, with 20 bases spanning the gap. The CDR3 has 16 amino acids. The germline V gene has CDR1 LGHDT and CDR2 YNNKEL (reference sequence). CDR3 DNA: TGTGCCAGCAGCCTACGCATGTCGGTCCGATCGGATACGCAGTATTTT. Protein product: CASSLRMSVRSDTQYF.

This chain uses TRBV3-1 (or the pseudogene TRBV3-2) with TRBJ1-4; D remains unclear. Between the trimmed V and J ends, which lost 1 base and 8 bases, there was a span of 14 bases. CDR1 and CDR2 from the germline V gene are LGHDT and YNNKEL (reference sequence). The CDR3 extends over 15 amino acids. In nucleotides, the CDR3 is TGTGCCAGCAGCCAAGCTTCCATAACGGGGGAAAAACTGTTTTTT. This translates into CASSQASITGEKLFF.

This rearrangement joins TRBV3-1 (or the pseudogene TRBV3-2) to TRBJ2-2, with D possibly matching TRBD2 (6 bases). The CDR3 loop spans 14 amino acids. Germline CDR1 reads LGHDT; CDR2 reads YNNKEL (reference sequence). Between the trimmed V and J ends, which lost 1 base and 6 bases, there was a span of 9 bases. The CDR3 sequence: CASSQVRRAGELFF. CDR3 nucleotides: TGTGCCAGCAGCCAAGTTAGGAGGGCCGGGGAGCTGTTTTTT.

This chain joins TRBV2 and TRBJ1-5; D is possibly TRBD1 (5 bases). Deletions cut 2 bases from V and 0 bases from J, with 8 bases between. This CDR3 comprises 15 residues. Germline V gives CDR1 SNHLY, CDR2 FYNNEI. CDR3 in DNA: TGTGCCAGCAGTGAATCAGGGATTAGCAATCAGCCCCAGCATTTT. This gives the protein CASSESGISNQPQHF. Looking up the rest from reference TRBV2 and TRBJ1-5 gives the full variable domain: EPEVTQTPSHQVTQMGQEVILRCVPISNHLYFYWYRQILGQKVEFLVSFYNNEISEKSEIFDDQFSVERPDGSNFTLKIRSTKLEDSAMYFCASSESGISNQPQHFGDGTRLSIL.

V and J are TRBV20-1 and TRBJ1-2; TRBD1 agrees at 8 bases. CDR1 and CDR2 from the germline V gene are DFQATT and SNEGSKA (reference sequence). The ends lost 5 bases at V and 8 bases at J; junction bases unmatched: 4. CDR3 length: 11 amino acids. Here the CDR3 reads CSAHPGGGYTF. CDR3 coding DNA: TGCAGTGCTCACCCAGGGGGCGGCTACACCTTC.

This clone showed up just a few times. The genes are TRBV28 and TRBJ1-1, with D possibly matching TRBD1 (5 bases). Per germline, CDR1 MDHEN and CDR2 SYDVKM. Trimming left V 4 bases short and J 5 bases short, with 17 bases between. The CDR3 is 15 amino acids. The CDR3 here is CASSSPYRGGTEAFF. Written as DNA, the CDR3 is TGTGCCAGCAGTTCCCCCTACCGGGGGGGGACTGAAGCTTTCTTT.